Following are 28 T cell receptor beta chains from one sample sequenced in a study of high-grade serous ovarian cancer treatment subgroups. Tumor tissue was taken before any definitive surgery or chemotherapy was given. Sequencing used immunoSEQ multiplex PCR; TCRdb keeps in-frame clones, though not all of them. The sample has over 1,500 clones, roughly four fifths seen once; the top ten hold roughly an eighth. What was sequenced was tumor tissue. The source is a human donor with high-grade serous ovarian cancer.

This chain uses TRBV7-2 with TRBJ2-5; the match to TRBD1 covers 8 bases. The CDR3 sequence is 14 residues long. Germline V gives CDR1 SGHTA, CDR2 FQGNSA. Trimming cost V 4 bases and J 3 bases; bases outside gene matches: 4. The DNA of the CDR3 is TGTGCCAGCAGCTCGAACAGGGGGAAAGAGACCCAGTACTTC. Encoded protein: CASSSNRGKETQYF.

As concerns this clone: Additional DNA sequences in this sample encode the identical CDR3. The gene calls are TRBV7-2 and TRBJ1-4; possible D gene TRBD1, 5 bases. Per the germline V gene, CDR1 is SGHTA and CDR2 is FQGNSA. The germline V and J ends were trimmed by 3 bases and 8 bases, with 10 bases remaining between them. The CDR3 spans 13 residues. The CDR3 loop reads CASSLQGEEKLFF. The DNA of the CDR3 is TGTGCCAGCAGCTTGCAAGGGGAGGAAAAACTGTTTTTT. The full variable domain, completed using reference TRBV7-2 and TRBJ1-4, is GAGVSQSPSNKVTEKGKDVELRCDPISGHTALYWYRQSLGQGLEFLIYFQGNSAPDKSGLPSDRFSAERTGGSVSTLTIQRTQQEDSAVYLCASSLQGEEKLFFGSGTQLSVL.

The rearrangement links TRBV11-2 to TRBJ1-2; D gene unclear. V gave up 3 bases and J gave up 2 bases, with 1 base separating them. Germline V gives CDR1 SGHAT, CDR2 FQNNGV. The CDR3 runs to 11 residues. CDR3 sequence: CASSFNYGYTF. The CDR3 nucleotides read TGTGCCAGCAGCTTCAACTATGGCTACACCTTC.

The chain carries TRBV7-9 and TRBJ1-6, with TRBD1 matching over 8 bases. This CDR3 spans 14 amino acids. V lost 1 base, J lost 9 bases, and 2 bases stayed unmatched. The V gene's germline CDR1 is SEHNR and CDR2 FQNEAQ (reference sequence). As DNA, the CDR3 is TGTGCCAGCAGCTTAGGCAGGGGGCTTTCACCCCTCCACTTT. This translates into CASSLGRGLSPLHF.

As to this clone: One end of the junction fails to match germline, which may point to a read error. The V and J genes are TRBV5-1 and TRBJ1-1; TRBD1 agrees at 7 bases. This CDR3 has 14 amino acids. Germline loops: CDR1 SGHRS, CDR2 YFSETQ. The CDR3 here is CASSLEQGRTVAFF. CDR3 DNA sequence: TGCGCCAGCAGCTTGGAACAGGGGCGAACTGTAGCTTTCTTT. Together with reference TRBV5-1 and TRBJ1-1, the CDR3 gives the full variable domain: KAGVTQTPRYLIKTRGQQVTLSCSPISGHRSVSWYQQTPGQGLQFLFEYFSETQRNKGNFPGRFSGRQFSNSRSEMNVSTLELGDSALYLCASSLEQGRTVAFFGQGTRLTVV.

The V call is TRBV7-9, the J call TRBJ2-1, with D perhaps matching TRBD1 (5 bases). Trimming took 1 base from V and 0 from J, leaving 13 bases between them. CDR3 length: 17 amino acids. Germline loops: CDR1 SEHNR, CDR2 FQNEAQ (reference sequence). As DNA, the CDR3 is TGTGCCAGCAGCTTAGTCGCCCTCAGGGACTCCTACAATGAGCAGTTCTTC. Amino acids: CASSLVALRDSYNEQFF.

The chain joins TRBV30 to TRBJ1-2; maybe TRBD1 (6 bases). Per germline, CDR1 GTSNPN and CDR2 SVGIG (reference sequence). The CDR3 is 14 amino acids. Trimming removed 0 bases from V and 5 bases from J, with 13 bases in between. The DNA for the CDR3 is TGTGCCTGGAGTGTAGAAGGACAGCGGTATGGCTACACCTTC. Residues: CAWSVEGQRYGYTF.

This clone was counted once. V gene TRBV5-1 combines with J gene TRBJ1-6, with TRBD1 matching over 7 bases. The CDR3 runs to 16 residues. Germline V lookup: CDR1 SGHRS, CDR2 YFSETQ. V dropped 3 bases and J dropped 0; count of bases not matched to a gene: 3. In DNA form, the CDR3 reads TGCGCCAGCAGCTCCCAGGGGGGCTCCTATAATTCACCCCTCCACTTT. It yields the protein CASSSQGGSYNSPLHF.

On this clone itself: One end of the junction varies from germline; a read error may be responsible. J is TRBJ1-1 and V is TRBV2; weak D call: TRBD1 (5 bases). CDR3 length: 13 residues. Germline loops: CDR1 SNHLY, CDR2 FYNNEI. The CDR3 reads CASTRGMDTDAFF. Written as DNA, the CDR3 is TGTGCCAGCACTCGAGGTATGGACACTGATGCTTTCTTT.

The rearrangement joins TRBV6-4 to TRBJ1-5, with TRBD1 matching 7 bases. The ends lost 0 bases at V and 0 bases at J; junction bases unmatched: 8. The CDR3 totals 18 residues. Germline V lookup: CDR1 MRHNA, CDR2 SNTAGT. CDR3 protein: CASSDSPDRAYSNQPQHF. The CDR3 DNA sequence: TGTGCCAGCAGTGACTCGCCCGACAGGGCTTATAGCAATCAGCCCCAGCATTTT.

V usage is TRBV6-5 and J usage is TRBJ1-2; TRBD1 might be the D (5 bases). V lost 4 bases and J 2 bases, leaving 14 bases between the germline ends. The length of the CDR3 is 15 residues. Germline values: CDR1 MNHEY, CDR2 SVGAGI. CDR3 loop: CASSSIRDSNYGYTF. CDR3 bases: TGTGCCAGCAGTTCTATACGCGACAGCAACTATGGCTACACCTTC.

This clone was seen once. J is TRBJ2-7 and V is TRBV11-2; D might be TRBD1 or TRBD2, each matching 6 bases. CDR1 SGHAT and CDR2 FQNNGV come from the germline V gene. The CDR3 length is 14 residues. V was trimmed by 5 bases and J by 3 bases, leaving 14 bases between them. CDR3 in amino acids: CASSLVGGGYEQYF. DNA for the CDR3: TGTGCCAGCAGCCTCGTGGGGGGCGGCTACGAGCAGTACTTC.

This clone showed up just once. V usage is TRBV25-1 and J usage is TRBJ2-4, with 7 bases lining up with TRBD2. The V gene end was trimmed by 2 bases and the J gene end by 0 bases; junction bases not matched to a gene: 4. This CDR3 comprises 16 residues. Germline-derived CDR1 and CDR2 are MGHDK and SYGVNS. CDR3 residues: CASSETSVQAKNIQYF. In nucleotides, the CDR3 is TGTGCCAGCAGTGAAACTAGCGTCCAAGCCAAAAACATTCAGTACTTC. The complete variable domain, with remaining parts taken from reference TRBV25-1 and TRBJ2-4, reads EADIYQTPRYLVIGTGKKITLECSQTMGHDKMYWYQQDPGMELHLIHYSYGVNSTEKGDLSSESTVSRIRTEHFPLTLESARPSHTSQYLCASSETSVQAKNIQYFGAGTRLSVL.

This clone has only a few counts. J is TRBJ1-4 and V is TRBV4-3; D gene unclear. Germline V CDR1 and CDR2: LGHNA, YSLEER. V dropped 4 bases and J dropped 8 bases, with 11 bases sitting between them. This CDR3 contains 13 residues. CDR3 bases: TGCGCCAGCAGCCCTCGGACCGAAGAAAAACTGTTTTTT. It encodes CASSPRTEEKLFF.

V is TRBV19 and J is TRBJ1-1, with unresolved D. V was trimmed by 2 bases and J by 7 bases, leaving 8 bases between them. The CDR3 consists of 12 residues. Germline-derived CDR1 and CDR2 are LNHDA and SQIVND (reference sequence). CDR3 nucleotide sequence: TGTGCCAGTAGTATAAGCCCGTTTGAAGCTTTCTTT. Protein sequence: CASSISPFEAFF. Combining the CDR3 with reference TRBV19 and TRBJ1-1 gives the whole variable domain DGGITQSPKYLFRKEGQNVTLSCEQNLNHDAMYWYRQDPGQGLRLIYYSQIVNDFQKGDIAEGYSVSREKKESFPLTVTSAQKNPTAFYLCASSISPFEAFFGQGTRLTVV.

The CDR3 nucleotides read TGTGCCAGCAGTAAAAAGACAAACCAGGTACACGAGCAGTACTTC. It codes for CASSKKTNQVHEQYF. This chain uses TRBV6-1 with TRBJ2-7; D unresolved. The V gene lost 5 bases and the J gene lost 5 bases, with 19 bases spanning the gap. The CDR3 has 15 amino acids. Per germline, CDR1 MNHNS and CDR2 SASEGT.

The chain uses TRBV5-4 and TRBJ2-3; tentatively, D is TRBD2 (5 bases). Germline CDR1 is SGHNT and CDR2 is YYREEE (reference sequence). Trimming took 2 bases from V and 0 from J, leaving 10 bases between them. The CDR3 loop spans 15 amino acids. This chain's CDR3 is CASSFPGSSTDTQYF. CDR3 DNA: TGTGCCAGCAGCTTTCCGGGGAGTAGCACAGATACGCAGTATTTT.

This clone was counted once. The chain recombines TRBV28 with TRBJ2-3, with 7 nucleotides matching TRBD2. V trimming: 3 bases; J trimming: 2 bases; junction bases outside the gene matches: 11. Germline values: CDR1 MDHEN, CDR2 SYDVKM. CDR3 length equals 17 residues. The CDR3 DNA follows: TGTGCCAGCAGTTTTATTTCTCCGGGGGGTGACACAGATACGCAGTATTTT. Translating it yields CASSFISPGGDTDTQYF.

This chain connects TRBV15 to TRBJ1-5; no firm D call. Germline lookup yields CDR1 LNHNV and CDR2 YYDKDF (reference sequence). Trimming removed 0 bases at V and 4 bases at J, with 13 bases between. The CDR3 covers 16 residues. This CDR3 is CATSREGSIANQPQHF. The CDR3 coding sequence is TGTGCCACCAGCAGAGAGGGGAGTATCGCGAATCAGCCCCAGCATTTT. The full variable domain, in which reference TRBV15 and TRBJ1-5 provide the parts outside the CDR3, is DAMVIQNPRYQVTQFGKPVTLSCSQTLNHNVMYWYQQKSSQAPKLLFHYYDKDFNNEADTPDNFQSRRPNTSFCFLDIRSPGLGDTAMYLCATSREGSIANQPQHFGDGTRLSIL.

The chain's CDR3 is CASSLDRRAGGADTQYF. CDR3 sequence (DNA): TGTGCCAGCAGCTTGGACCGTCGGGCAGGGGGCGCAGATACGCAGTATTTT. V and J are TRBV5-5 and TRBJ2-3, with 8 bases that match TRBD1. The CDR3 is 17 amino acids. Germline CDR1 reads SGHKS; CDR2 reads YYEKEE (reference sequence). V was pared by 0 bases and J by 4 bases, with 10 bases of the junction left unmatched. The whole variable domain, remainder taken from reference TRBV5-5 and TRBJ2-3, is DAGVTQSPTHLIKTRGQQVTLRCSPISGHKSVSWYQQVLGQGPQFIFQYYEKEERGRGNFPDRFSARQFPNYSSELNVNALLLGDSALYLCASSLDRRAGGADTQYFGPGTRLTVL.

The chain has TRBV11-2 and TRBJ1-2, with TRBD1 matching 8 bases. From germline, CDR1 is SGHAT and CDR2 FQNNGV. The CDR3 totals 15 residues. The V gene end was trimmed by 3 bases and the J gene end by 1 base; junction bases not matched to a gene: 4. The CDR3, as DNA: TGTGCCAGCAGCTTGGGGACAGGCTATAACTATGGCTACACCTTC. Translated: CASSLGTGYNYGYTF.

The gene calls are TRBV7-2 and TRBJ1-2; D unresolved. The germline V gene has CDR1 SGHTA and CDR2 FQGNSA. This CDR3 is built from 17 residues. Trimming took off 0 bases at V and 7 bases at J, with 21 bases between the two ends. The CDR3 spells CASSLAQAEALIGGYTF. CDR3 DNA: TGTGCCAGCAGCTTAGCCCAGGCCGAGGCCCTCATCGGTGGCTACACCTTC.

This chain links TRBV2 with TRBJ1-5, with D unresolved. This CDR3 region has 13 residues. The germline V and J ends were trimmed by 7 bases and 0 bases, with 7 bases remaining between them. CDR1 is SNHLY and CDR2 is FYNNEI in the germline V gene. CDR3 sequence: CASTTYSNQPQHF. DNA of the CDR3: TGTGCCAGCACCACTTATAGCAATCAGCCCCAGCATTTT.

The CDR3 bases are TGCGCCAGCAGCTACCGGAACTCGGGACAGGGGCCCTACGAGCAGTACTTC. This encodes CASSYRNSGQGPYEQYF. This chain uses TRBV4-1 with TRBJ2-7; 10 bases fit TRBD1. J was trimmed by 2 bases and V by 5 bases; bases with no gene match: 12. Germline assignment: CDR1 MGHRA and CDR2 YSYEKL. The CDR3 has 17 amino acids.

The DNA for the CDR3 is TGTGCCAGCAGCCGCCCTGCGGGGTACGAGCAGTACTTC. This encodes CASSRPAGYEQYF. The chain is built from TRBV28 and TRBJ2-7; weak D call: TRBD2 (6 bases). V was shortened by 6 bases and J by 4 bases, with 13 bases between the two germline ends. CDR1 and CDR2 from the germline V gene are MDHEN and SYDVKM. There are 13 residues in the CDR3.

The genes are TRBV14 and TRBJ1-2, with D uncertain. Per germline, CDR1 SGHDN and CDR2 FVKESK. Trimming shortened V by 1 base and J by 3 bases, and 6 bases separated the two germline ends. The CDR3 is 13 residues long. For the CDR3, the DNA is TGTGCCAGCAGCCAAGGGTCATACTATGGCTACACCTTC. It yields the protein CASSQGSYYGYTF. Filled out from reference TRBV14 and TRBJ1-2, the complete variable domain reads EAGVTQFPSHSVIEKGQTVTLRCDPISGHDNLYWYRRVMGKEIKFLLHFVKESKQDESGMPNNRFLAERTGGTYSTLKVQPAELEDSGVYFCASSQGSYYGYTFGSGTRLTVV.

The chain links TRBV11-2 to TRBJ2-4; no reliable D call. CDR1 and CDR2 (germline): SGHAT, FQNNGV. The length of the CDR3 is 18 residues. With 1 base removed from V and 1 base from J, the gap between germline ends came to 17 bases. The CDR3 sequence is CASSLGYPAVGAKNIQYF. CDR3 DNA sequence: TGTGCCAGCAGCTTAGGGTACCCGGCAGTGGGGGCCAAAAACATTCAGTACTTC.

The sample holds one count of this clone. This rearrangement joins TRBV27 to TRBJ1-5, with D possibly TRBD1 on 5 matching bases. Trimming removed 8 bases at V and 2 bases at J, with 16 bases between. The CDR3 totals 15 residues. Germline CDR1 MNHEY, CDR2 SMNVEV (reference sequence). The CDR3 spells CASRWGGVGNQPQHF. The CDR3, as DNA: TGTGCCAGCCGGTGGGGAGGGGTTGGCAATCAGCCCCAGCATTTT.